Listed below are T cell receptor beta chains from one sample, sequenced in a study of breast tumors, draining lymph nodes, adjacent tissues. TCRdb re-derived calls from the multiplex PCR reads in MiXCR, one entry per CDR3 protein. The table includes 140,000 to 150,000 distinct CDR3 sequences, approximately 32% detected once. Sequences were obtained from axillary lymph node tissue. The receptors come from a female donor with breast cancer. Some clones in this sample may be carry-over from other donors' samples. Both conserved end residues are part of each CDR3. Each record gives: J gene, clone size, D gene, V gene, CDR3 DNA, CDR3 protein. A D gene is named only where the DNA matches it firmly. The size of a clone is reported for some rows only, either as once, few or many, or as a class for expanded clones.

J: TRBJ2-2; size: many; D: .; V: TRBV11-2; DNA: TGTGCCAGCAGCTTATTTCCCGGGGAGCTGTTTTTT; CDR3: CASSLFPGELFF
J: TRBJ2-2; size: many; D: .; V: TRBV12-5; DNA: TGTGCTAGTGCCAAAACAGATGGGGCCGGGGAGCTGTTTTTT; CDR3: CASAKTDGAGELFF
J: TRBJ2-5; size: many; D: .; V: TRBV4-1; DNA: TGCGCCAGCAGCCAAGGGGCGGGACCTTCCATTTCAGAGACCCAGTACTTC; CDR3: CASSQGAGPSISETQYF
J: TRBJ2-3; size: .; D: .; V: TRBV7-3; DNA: TGTGCCAGCAGCGCCCACCGCAGTGCTAGAGAAAGGACCCACACAGATACGCAGTATTTT; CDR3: CASSAHRSARERTHTDTQYF
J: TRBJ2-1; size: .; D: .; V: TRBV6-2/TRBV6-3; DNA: TGTGCCAGCACCCCCCAGAGCAATGAGCAGTTCTTC; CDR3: CASTPQSNEQFF
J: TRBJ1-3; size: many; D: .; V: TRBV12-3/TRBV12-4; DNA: TGTGCCAGCAGTTTAAATGGGGCCGGTAGAAACACCATATATTTT; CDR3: CASSLNGAGRNTIYF
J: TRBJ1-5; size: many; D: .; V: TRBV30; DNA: TGTGCCTGGAGTGTATACGGGTCGACTCAGCCCCAGCATTTT; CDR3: CAWSVYGSTQPQHF
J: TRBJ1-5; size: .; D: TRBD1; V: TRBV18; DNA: TGTGCCAGCTCACCGGGACAGGGAAGGGAGACCCAGCATTTT; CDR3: CASSPGQGRETQHF
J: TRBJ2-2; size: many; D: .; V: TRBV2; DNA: TGTGCCAGCAGTTCCAAGAACACCGGGGAGCTGTTTTTT; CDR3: CASSSKNTGELFF
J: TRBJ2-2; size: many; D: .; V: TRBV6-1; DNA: TGTGCCAGCAGTGAAAGACAGAACACCGGGGAGCTGTTTTTT; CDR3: CASSERQNTGELFF
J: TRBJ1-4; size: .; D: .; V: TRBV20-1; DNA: TGCAAAACTATGCGGGGGGACTTAACAAGAACGAATGAAAAACTGTTTTTT; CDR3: CKTMRGDLTRTNEKLFF
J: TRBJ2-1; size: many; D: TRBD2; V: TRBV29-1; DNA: TGCAGCGTTGTCATGCCTAGCGGGGGGGCTCAGGGGCAGTTCTTC; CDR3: CSVVMPSGGAQGQFF
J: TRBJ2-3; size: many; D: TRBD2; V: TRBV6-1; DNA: TGTGCCAGCAGTATAAAGACTAGCGGGGCTGCCCTAGTTTATGGTACGCAGTATTTT; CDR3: CASSIKTSGAALVYGTQYF
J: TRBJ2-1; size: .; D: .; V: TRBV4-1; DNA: TGCGCCAGCAGCCAAGATTCCGGGCGTACCAATGAGCAGTTCTTC; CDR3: CASSQDSGRTNEQFF
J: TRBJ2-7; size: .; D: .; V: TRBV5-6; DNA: TGTGCCCGCAGCTTGGTTTGGGCCAGTCTTTACGAGCAGTACTTC; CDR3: CARSLVWASLYEQYF
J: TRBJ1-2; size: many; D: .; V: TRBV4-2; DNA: TGTGCCAGCAGCCAAGGTGAGGATTCTATGATCTACACCTTC; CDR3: CASSQGEDSMIYTF
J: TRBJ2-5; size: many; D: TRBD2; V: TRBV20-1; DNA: TGCAGTGCTAGCGGGGGGGCGATACAAGAGACCCAGTACTTC; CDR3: CSASGGAIQETQYF
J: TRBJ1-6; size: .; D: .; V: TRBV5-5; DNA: TGTGCCAGCAGTGGGGCTCAAGATTCACCCCTCCACTTT; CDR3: CASSGAQDSPLHF
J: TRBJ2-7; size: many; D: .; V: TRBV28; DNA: TGTGCCAGCAGTAGCTATGGTGAGCCCTACGAGCAGTACTTC; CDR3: CASSSYGEPYEQYF
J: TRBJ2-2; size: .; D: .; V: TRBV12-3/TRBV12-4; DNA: TGTGCCAGCAGTTTCCCCCCAGCTACGAACGCCGGGGAGCTGTTTTTT; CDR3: CASSFPPATNAGELFF
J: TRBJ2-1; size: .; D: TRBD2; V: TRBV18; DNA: TGTGCCAGCTCCCCCGCCCTAGCGGGGGCTAATGAGCAGTTCTTC; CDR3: CASSPALAGANEQFF
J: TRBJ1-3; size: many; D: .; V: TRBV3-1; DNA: TGTGCCAGCAGCCAAGTCAGATCCTCTGGAAACACCATATATTTT; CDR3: CASSQVRSSGNTIYF
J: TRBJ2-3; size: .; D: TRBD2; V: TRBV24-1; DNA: TGTGCCACCAGTGATTTAGCGACTAGCGGAGGCACAGATACGCAGTATTTT; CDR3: CATSDLATSGGTDTQYF
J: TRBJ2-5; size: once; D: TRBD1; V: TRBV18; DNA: TGTGCCAGCTCACCACTCGGGACAGGGCAAGAGACCCAGTACTTC; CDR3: CASSPLGTGQETQYF
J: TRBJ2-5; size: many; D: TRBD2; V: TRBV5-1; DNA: TGCGCCAGCAGCGGGGGAGGGAGCGAGACCCGGTACTTC; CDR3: CASSGGGSETRYF
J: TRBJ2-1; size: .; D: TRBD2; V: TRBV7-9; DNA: TGTGCCAGCAGCTTAGCCCAGACTAGCGGGACCGGGAATGAGCAGTTCTTC; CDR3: CASSLAQTSGTGNEQFF
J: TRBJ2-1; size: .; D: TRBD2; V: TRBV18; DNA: TGTGCCAGCTCACCCGGACTAGGTAGGAATGAGCAGTTCTTC; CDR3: CASSPGLGRNEQFF
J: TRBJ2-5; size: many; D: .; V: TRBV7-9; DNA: TGTGCCAGCAGCCCAGGGAAACAGGCCCGCATTGAGACCCAGTACTTC; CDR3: CASSPGKQARIETQYF
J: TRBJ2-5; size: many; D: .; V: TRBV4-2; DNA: TGTGCCAGCAGCCAAACGACGATGTTAGAGACCCAGTACTTC; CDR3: CASSQTTMLETQYF
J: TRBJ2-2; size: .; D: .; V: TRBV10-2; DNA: TGCGCCAGCAGTGGGGCAGGGTCCGGGGAGCTGTTTTTT; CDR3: CASSGAGSGELFF
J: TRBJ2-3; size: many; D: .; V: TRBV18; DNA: TGTGCCAGCTCACCCATGAGACTAGGGGGAGATACGCAGTATTTT; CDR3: CASSPMRLGGDTQYF
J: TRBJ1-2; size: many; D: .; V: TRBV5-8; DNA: TGTGCCAGCAGCCGATACCCGGCCCGGGGGGATGGCTACACCTTC; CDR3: CASSRYPARGDGYTF
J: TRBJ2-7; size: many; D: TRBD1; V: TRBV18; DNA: TGTGCCAGCTCACTTCCCGGGACAGGGGTTTACGAGCAGTACTTC; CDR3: CASSLPGTGVYEQYF
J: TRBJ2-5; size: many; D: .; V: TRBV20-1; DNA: TGCAGTGCTCCGGACCAGGGGGAGACCCAGTACTTC; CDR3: CSAPDQGETQYF
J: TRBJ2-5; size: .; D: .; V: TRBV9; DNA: TGTGCCAGCAGCGCAGCCCTGTACTTC; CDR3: CASSAALYF
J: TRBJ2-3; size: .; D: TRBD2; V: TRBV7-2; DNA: TGTGCCAGCAGCACACAGCGGGGATTGGATACGCAGTATTTT; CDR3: CASSTQRGLDTQYF
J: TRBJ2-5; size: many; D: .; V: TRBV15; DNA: TGTGCCACCAGCAGAGATCTTGTAGCTCAGACCCAGTACTTC; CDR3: CATSRDLVAQTQYF
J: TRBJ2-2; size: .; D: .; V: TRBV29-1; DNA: TGCAGCGGGCTGCGCGAGGGGCAGAACACCGGGGAGCTGTTTTTT; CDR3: CSGLREGQNTGELFF
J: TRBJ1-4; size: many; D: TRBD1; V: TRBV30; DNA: TGTGCCTGGGCTTCGACAGGGGGGACTGAAAAACTGTTTTTT; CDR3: CAWASTGGTEKLFF
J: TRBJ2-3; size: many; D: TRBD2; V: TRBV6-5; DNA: TGTGCCAGCAGTACCGGGACTAGCGTTGGCACAGATACGCAGTATTTT; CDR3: CASSTGTSVGTDTQYF
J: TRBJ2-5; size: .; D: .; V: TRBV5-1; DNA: TGCGCCAGCAGCCCAACAGGAGGTCTCCACGAGACCCAGTACTTC; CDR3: CASSPTGGLHETQYF